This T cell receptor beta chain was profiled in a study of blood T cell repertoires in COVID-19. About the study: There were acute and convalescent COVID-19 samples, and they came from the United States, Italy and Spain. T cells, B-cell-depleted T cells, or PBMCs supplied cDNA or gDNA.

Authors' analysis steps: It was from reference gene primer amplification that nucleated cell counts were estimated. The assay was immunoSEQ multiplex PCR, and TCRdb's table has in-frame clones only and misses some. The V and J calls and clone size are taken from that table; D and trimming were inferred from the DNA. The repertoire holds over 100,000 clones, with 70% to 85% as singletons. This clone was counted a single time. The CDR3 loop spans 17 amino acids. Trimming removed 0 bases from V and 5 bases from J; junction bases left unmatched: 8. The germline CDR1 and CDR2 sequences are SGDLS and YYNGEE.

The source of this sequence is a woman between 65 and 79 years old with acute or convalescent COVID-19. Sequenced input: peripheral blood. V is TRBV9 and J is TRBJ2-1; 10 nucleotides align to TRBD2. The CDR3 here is CASSVGPSGGADNEQFF. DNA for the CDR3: TGTGCCAGCAGCGTAGGGCCTAGCGGGGGAGCCGACAATGAGCAGTTCTTC.